This TCR beta chain originates from a study of blood T cell repertoires in COVID-19. Produced via immunoSEQ multiplex PCR; TCRdb's table is partial and in-frame only. The table lists around 250,000 clones, approximately 83% of them singletons. CDR3 length equals 15 residues. CDR1 is SGDLS and CDR2 is YYNGEE in the germline V gene. J lost 7 bases, V lost 5 bases, and 8 bases had no gene match. This clonotype was sampled from a man aged 50-60 years who had recovered from COVID-19. The sequenced sample was PBMCs or T cells enriched from blood (not recorded which). The V call is TRBV9, the J call TRBJ2-2, with 10 bases identical to TRBD2. The CDR3 DNA is TGTGCCAGCAGGCTACTCCTAGCGGGAGACGGGGAGCTGTTTTTT. Its translation is CASRLLLAGDGELFF. The variable domain in full, with the rest retrieved from reference TRBV9 and TRBJ2-2, is DSGVTQTPKHLITATGQRVTLRCSPRSGDLSVYWYQQSLDQGLQFLIQYYNGEERAKGNILERFSAQQFPDLHSELNLSSLELGDSALYFCASRLLLAGDGELFFGEGSRLTVL.